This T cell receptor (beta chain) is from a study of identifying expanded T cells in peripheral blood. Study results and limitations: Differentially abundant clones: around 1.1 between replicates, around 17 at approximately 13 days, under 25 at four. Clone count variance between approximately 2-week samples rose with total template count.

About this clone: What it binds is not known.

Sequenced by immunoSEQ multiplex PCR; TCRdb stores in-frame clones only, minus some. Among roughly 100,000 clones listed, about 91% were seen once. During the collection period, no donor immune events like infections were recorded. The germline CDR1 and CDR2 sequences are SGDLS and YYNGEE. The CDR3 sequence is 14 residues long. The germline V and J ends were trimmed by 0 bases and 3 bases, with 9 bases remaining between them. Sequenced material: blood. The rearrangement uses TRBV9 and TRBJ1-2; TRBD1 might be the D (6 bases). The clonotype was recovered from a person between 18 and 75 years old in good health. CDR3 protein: CASSVVGQHYGYTF. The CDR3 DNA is TGTGCCAGCAGCGTAGTAGGACAGCACTATGGCTACACCTTC. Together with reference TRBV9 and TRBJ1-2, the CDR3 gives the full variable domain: DSGVTQTPKHLITATGQRVTLRCSPRSGDLSVYWYQQSLDQGLQFLIQYYNGEERAKGNILERFSAQQFPDLHSELNLSSLELGDSALYFCASSVVGQHYGYTFGSGTRLTVV.